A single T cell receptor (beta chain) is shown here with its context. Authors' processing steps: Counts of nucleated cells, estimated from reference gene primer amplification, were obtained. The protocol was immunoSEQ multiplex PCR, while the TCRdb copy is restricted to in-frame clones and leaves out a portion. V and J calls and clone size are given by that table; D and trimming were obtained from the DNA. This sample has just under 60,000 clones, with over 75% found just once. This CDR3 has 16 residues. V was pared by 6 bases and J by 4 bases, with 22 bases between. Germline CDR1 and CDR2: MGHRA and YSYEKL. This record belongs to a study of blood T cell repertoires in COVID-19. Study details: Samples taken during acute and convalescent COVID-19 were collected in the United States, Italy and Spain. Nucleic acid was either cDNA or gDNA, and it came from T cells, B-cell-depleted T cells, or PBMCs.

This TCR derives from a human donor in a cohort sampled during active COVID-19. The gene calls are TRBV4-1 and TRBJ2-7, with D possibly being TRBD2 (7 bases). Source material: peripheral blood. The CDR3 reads CASSPQGRGHSYEQYF. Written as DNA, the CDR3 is TGCGCCAGCAGTCCTCAGGGGAGGGGACACTCTTACGAGCAGTACTTC.